This TCR beta chain was recovered during a study of T cells in Graves' hyperthyroidism and ophthalmopathy. The wider study: At initial diagnosis, before any treatment had begun, peripheral blood was obtained.

CDR3 length equals 14 residues. The germline V gene has CDR1 SGHRS and CDR2 YFSETQ. V lost 0 bases and J lost 4, with 8 bases in between. No progression to ophthalmopathy during 18 months of follow-up defined stable disease. This clonotype was picked up many times. Researchers took RNA transcripts and amplified the TCR beta CDR3 regions from them. With the HTBI primer set, the TCR CDR3 went through a first round of RT-PCR. TCRdb itself ran the multiplex PCR reads through MiXCR, one entry per CDR3 protein. The data hold under 400,000 distinct CDR3 sequences, with roughly 23% observed a single time. The J gene is TRBJ1-5, the V gene TRBV5-1; tentatively, D is TRBD1 (5 bases). The receptor was derived from a woman aged 50 to 60 with Graves' hyperthyroidism. Material for sequencing was blood. The CDR3 loop is CASSLGAGNQPQHF. DNA for the CDR3: TGCGCCAGCAGCTTGGGTGCAGGGAATCAGCCCCAGCATTTT.